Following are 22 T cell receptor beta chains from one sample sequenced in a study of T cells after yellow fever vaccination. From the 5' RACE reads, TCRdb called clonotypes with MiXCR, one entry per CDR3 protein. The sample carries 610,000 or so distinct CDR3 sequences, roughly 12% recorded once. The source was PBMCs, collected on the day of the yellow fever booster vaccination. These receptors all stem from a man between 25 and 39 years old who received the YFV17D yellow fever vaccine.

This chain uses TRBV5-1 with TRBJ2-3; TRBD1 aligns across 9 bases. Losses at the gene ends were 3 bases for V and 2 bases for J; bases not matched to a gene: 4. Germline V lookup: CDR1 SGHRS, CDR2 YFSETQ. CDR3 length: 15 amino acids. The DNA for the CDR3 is TGCGCCAGCAGCTCTGACAGGGGGGACACAGATACGCAGTATTTT. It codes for CASSSDRGDTDTQYF.

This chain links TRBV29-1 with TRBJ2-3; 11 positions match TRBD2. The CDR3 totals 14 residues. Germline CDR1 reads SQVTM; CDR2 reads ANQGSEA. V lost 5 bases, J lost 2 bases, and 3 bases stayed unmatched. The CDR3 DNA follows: TGCAGCGTTAGACTAGCGGGAAACACAGATACGCAGTATTTT. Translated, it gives CSVRLAGNTDTQYF.

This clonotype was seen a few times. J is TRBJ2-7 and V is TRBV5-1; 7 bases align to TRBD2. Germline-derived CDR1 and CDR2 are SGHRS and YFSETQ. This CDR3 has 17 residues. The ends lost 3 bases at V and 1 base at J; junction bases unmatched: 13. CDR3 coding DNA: TGCGCCAGCAGCTACTCCCTGGGCGGGAGTCCGTCCTACGAGCAGTACTTC. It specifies CASSYSLGGSPSYEQYF.

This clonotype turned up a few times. For the CDR3, the DNA is TGTGCCAGCACTATCAAACGACTAGCTGGTTGGAATGAGCAGTTCTTC. This codes for CASTIKRLAGWNEQFF. This chain links TRBV7-8 with TRBJ2-1; 7 bases fit TRBD2. Trimming at V came to 7 bases and at J to 7 bases, leaving 16 bases not matched to a gene. The germline CDR1 and CDR2 sequences are SGHVS and FQNEAQ. This CDR3 spans 16 amino acids.

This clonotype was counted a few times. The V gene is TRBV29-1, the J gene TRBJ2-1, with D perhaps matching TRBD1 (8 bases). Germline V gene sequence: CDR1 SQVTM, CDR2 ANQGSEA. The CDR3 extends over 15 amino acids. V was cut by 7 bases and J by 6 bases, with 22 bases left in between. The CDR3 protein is CSGWPGGQDTNEQFF. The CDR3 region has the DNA TGCAGCGGCTGGCCGGGGGGACAGGATACCAATGAGCAGTTCTTC.

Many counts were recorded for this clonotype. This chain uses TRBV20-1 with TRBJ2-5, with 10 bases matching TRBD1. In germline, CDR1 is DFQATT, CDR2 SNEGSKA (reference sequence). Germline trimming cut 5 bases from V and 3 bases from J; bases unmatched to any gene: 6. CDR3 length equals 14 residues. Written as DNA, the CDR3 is TGCAGTGCTCCTCACGGGACAGGGGAAGAGACCCAGTACTTC. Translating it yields CSAPHGTGEETQYF.

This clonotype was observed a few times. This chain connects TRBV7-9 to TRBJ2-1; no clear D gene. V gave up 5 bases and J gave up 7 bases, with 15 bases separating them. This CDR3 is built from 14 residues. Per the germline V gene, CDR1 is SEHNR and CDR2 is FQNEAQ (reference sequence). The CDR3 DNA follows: TGTGCCAGCAGCCGGAGCGCCGGATGGAATGAGCAGTTCTTC. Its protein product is CASSRSAGWNEQFF.

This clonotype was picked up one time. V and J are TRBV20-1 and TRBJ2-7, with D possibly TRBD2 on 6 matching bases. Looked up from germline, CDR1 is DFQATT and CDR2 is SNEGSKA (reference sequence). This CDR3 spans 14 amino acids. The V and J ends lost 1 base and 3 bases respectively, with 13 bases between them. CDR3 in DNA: TGCAGTGCTAGAGGGGGGGAGACCCACTACGAGCAGTACTTC. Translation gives CSARGGETHYEQYF.

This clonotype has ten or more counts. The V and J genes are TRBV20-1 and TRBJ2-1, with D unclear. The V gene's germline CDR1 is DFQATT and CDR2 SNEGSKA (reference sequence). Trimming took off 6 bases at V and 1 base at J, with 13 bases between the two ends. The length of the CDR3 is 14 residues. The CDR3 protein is CSARPGSSYNEQFF. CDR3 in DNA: TGCAGTGCCAGACCCGGTAGTTCCTACAATGAGCAGTTCTTC.

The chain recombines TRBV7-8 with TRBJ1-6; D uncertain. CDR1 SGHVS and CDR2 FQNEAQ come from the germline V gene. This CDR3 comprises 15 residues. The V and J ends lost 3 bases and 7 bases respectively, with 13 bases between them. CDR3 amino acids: CASSFTVQSNSPLHF. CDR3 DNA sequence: TGTGCCAGCAGCTTTACAGTCCAGTCCAATTCACCCCTCCACTTT.

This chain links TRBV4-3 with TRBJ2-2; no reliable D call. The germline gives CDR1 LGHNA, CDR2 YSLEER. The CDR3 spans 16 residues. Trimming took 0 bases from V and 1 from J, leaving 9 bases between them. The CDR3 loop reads CASSQERERNTGELFF. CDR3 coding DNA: TGCGCCAGCAGCCAAGAGAGAGAGCGGAACACCGGGGAGCTGTTTTTT.

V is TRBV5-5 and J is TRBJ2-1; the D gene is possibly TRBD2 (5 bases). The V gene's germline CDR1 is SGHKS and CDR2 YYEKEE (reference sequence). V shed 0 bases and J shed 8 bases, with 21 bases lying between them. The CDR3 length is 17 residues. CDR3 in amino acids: CASSLGPSHISSDEQFF. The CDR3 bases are TGTGCCAGCAGCTTGGGGCCTAGCCATATAAGTAGCGATGAGCAGTTCTTC.

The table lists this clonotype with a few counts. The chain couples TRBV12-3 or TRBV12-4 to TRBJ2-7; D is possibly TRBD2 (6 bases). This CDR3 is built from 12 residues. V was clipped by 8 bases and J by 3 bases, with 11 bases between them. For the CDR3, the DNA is TGTGCCAGCGGCGGGACTGTCTACGAGCAGTACTTC. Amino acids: CASGGTVYEQYF.

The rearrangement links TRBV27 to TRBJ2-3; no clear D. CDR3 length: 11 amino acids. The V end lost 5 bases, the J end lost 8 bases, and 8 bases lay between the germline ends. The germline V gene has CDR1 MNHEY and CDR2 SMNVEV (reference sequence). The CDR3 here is CASSRSGTQYF. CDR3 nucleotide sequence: TGTGCCAGCAGTCGCTCGGGTACGCAGTATTTT.

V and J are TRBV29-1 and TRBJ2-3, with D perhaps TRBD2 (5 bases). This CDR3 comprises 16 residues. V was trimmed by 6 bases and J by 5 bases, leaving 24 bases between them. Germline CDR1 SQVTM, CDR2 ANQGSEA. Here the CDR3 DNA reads TGCAGCGTAGGTTTCTCTGCCCGCGGGCATAAAGATACGCAGTATTTT. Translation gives CSVGFSARGHKDTQYF.

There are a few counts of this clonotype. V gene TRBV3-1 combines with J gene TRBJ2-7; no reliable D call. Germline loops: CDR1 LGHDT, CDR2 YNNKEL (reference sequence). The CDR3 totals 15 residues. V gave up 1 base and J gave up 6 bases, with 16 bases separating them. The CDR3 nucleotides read TGTGCCAGCAGCCAAGGTACACGTTCCTCTTCCGAGCAGTACTTC. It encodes CASSQGTRSSSEQYF.

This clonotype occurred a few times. CDR3 nucleotides: TGTGCCAGCAGTAGGGCGAGCCTGGACCACAATGAGCAGTTCTTC. This sequence encodes CASSRASLDHNEQFF. The gene calls are TRBV12-3 or TRBV12-4 and TRBJ2-1; no definite D call. The CDR3 is made up of 15 amino acids. Trimming pared 5 bases from V and 5 bases from J, leaving 16 bases between.

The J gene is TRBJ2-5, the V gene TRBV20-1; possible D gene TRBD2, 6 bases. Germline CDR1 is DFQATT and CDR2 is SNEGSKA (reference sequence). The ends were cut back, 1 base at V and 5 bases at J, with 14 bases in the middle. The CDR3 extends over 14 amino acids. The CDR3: CSARGLGGWETQYF. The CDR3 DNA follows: TGCAGTGCTAGAGGTCTCGGGGGATGGGAGACCCAGTACTTC.

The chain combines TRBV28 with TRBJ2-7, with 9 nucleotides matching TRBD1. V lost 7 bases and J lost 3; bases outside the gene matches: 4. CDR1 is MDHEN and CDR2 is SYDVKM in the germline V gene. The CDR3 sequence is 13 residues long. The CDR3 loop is CASTWGQGYEQYF. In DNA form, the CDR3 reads TGTGCCAGCACTTGGGGACAGGGCTACGAGCAGTACTTC.

The CDR3 coding sequence is TGCGCCAGCAGTCAATTTAAGTTGTCCTACAATGAGCAGTTCTTC. This sequence encodes CASSQFKLSYNEQFF. The chain recombines TRBV23-1 with TRBJ2-1; the D is unclear. TRBV23-1 is an open reading frame whose function is uncertain. The CDR3 extends over 15 amino acids. The ends were cut back, 1 base at V and 1 base at J, with 8 bases in the middle.

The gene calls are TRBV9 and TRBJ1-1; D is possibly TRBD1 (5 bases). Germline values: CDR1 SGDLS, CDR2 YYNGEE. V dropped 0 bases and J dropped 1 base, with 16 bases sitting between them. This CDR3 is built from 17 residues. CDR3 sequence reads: CASSVDPRPGGNTEAFF. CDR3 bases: TGTGCCAGCAGCGTAGACCCCCGACCCGGGGGGAACACTGAAGCTTTCTTT.

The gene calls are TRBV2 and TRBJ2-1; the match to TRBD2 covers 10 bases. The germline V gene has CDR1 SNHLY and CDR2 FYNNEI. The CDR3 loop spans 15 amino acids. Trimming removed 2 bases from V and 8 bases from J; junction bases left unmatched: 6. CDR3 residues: CASSESRTSGHEQFF. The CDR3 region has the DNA TGTGCCAGCAGTGAAAGTAGGACTAGCGGCCATGAGCAGTTCTTC.